This TCR beta chain was sequenced during a study of siplizumab effects on memory and regulatory T cells (dated by TCRdb to about 2019). For the wider study: The effect of the anti-CD2 antibody siplizumab on alloreactive T-cell subsets was examined in allogeneic mixed lymphocyte reactions constructed from human PBMCs. What the authors observed across the whole study: Unstimulated naive T cells appeared more diverse than memory T cells, and naive cells seemed to contribute substantially to the alloresponse. Siplizumab significantly lowered the cumulative frequency of alloreactive sequences that could be traced to unstimulated CD4+ memory T cells. Sequences below about 10^-5 frequency were poorly captured, so only a minor fraction of alloreactive clones could be mapped to unstimulated subsets. Whether proliferating Tregs from siplizumab cultures were suppressive was not functionally confirmed. Among mappable alloreactive CD4+ clones, the Treg-derived fraction averaged approximately 63% with siplizumab versus around 25% in control reactions. About 75-95% of proliferating CD4+ or CD8+ clones could not be given a naive or memory phenotype.

Unmatched junction bases come to 9, with V trimmed by 6 bases and J by 5 bases. The CDR3 starts with the cysteine, ends with the phenylalanine, and has 14 residues. The only DNA kept is the CDR3, 42 bases in frame from the first base. According to the germline V gene, CDR1 reads MNHEY and CDR2 reads SVGAGI. The method was the immunoSEQ multiplex PCR assay. The deep sequencing platform assayed about 10^5 TCR templates per sample. Genomic DNA extracted from sorted T cells was used for TCRbeta CDR3 sequencing. The original pipeline was this. Clonal analysis of TCRbeta CDR3 data was done in the R programming language. Comparing unstimulated samples against CFSE-low samples taken after the reaction was how alloreactive CD4+ and CD8+ clones were defined. By matching sequences to the repertoires of sorted unstimulated Treg and non-Treg cells, each alloreactive CD4+ clone was assigned a regulatory or non-regulatory origin. In its TCRdb copy, this immuneACCESS table keeps in-frame sequences only and misses some clones. Where compared with another copy, unresolved V genes explain less than half of these, and the others have no known cause. The V and J calls and the clone size are those of that table, but D and trimming were determined from the DNA. In all, the sample holds some 62,000 clones, and around 78% of those were seen once. 3.5% to 4% of the sample lies in the top ten.

Additional sequencing covered unstimulated subsets from three donor pairs, namely CD8+ effector memory, CD4+ naive, CD8+ TEMRA, CD4+ memory and CD8+ naive. Sorted unstimulated T cells and proliferating T cells recovered from mixed lymphocyte reactions underwent TCRbeta CDR3 sequencing. Fresh whole blood from fewer than 12 HLA-typed healthy donors was used to isolate PBMCs. In regard to this clone: There is no known antigen for this receptor. Base qualities were left out, and no much larger clone turns up one base away.

The TCR originated in a human donor in good health. The rearranged chain carries TRBV6-5 and TRBJ2-5; 7 nucleotides in the junction match TRBD1. The sample taken for sequencing was memory CD4+ T cells sorted from blood. This specimen's cell subset or site label, per the study, means: unstimulated CD4+ memory T cells. The CDR3 protein: CASRARQGRETQYF. The sequenced DNA is TGTGCCAGCAGAGCAAGACAGGGTAGGGAGACCCAGTACTTC.